This is a list of T cell receptor beta chains from one sample in a study of shared clonotypes between healthy human individuals. TCRdb's copy holds only in-frame clones and misses some; the assay was immunoSEQ multiplex PCR. The sample lists 560,000 or so clones, 90% to 97% occurring once. Sample: naive CD8+ T cells sorted from blood. All receptors come from a woman in her twenties or thirties in good health. Both conserved end residues are part of each CDR3. Fields, in order: clone size, J gene, V gene, D gene, CDR3 DNA, CDR3 protein. The D gene is left open where the match is weak. Only some rows state a clone size, as once, few, many or a class for expanded clones.

>-|TRBJ1-1|TRBV11-1|-
TGTGCCAGCACTCCGGGGGGGAGAGAAGCTTTCTTT
CASTPGGREAFF
>once|TRBJ1-1|TRBV7-9|-
TGTGCCAGCAGCCCGGGTCGGGATGAAGCTTTCTTT
CASSPGRDEAFF
>-|TRBJ1-1|TRBV4-1|-
TGCGCCAGCAGCCAAGATCTGACGACTGAAGCTTTCTTT
CASSQDLTTEAFF
>-|TRBJ2-4|TRBV15|-
TGTGCCACCAGCGAGTTCATACCGGGGGCTCTGGACATTCAGTACTTC
CATSEFIPGALDIQYF
>-|TRBJ2-7|TRBV27|-
TGTGCCACTTCCCGGGGCCCCTCCGAGCAGTACTTC
CATSRGPSEQYF
>-|TRBJ1-2|TRBV4-1|-
TGCGCCAGCAGCCAAGAGCCCTCATTGGACTATGGCTACACCTTC
CASSQEPSLDYGYTF
>-|TRBJ2-1|TRBV14|-
TGTGCCAGCAGTCCAATTCACAATGAGCAGTTCTTC
CASSPIHNEQFF
>few|TRBJ1-1|TRBV9|-
TGTGCCAGCAGCGTATACGGGGCAAACACTGAAGCTTTCTTT
CASSVYGANTEAFF
>-|TRBJ2-7|TRBV2|TRBD2
TGTGCCAGCAGTGTTTACCGGGAGGGCTACGAGCAGTACTTC
CASSVYREGYEQYF
>-|TRBJ1-3|TRBV15|-
TGTGCCACCAGCAGGCAGGGATCTGGAAACACCATATATTTT
CATSRQGSGNTIYF
>once|TRBJ1-5|TRBV30|-
TGTGCCTGGAGCCCCGGATATAGCAATCAGCCCCAGCATTTT
CAWSPGYSNQPQHF
>-|TRBJ2-7|TRBV28|-
TGTGCCAGCAGGGGGGTTGATCGGCCCTACGAGCAGTACTTC
CASRGVDRPYEQYF
>-|TRBJ1-2|TRBV5-6|-
TGTGCCAGCAGCCTGAGGGGGGAGCACTATGGCTACACCTTC
CASSLRGEHYGYTF
>-|TRBJ2-1|TRBV9|TRBD2
TGTGCCAGTAGCGGGAGTAAAAATGAGAATGAGCAGTTCTTC
CASSGSKNENEQFF
>-|TRBJ1-1|TRBV4-2|-
TGTGCCAGCAGCCAAGGATCCCTTAGGAGGGGCGAGGGGGACACTGAAGCTTTCTTT
CASSQGSLRRGEGDTEAFF
>-|TRBJ2-7|TRBV27|TRBD2
TGTGCCAGCAGTTTCTTGGTTGGAGCGGGAGCGATCTACGAGCAGTACTTC
CASSFLVGAGAIYEQYF
>-|TRBJ2-2|TRBV6-1|TRBD1
TGTGCCAGCAGTGAACTCGACAGGGTCAGGACCGGGGAGCTGTTTTTT
CASSELDRVRTGELFF
>-|TRBJ2-7|TRBV29-1|-
TGCAGCGTTGGGACTGCGGGCCTTGACGAGCAGTACTTC
CSVGTAGLDEQYF
>-|TRBJ2-7|TRBV2|TRBD1
TGTGCCAGCAGCCACGGGACAGACTCCTACGAGCAGTACTTC
CASSHGTDSYEQYF
>-|TRBJ1-4|TRBV7-9|TRBD1
TGTGCCAGCAGCCCCGGACAGGACGTCCTGTTTTTT
CASSPGQDVLFF
>-|TRBJ2-3|TRBV5-1|-
TGCGCCAGCAGCTTTGGAAACAGGGATCGCGATACGCAGTATTTT
CASSFGNRDRDTQYF
>-|TRBJ1-2|TRBV27|-
TGTGCCAGCAGTGGCCGCGCTAACTATGGCTACACCTTC
CASSGRANYGYTF
>-|TRBJ1-4|TRBV15|-
TGTGCCACCAGGGGGATAGAAGGGGAAAAACTGTTTTTT
CATRGIEGEKLFF
>-|TRBJ2-7|TRBV19|-
TGTGCCAGTAGTTCCCGGGCTGCGTCCTACGAGCAGTACTTC
CASSSRAASYEQYF
>-|TRBJ2-1|TRBV19|-
TGTGCCAGTAGCCATGGCAGGCACAATGAGCAGTTCTTC
CASSHGRHNEQFF
>-|TRBJ2-7|TRBV23-1|-
TGCGCCAGCAGTCTTTTCTCGGATTCTTACTTC
CASSLFSDSYF
>-|TRBJ2-5|TRBV28|-
TGTGCCAGCAATACCCCCCAGCTGGGCGCGAACCAAGAGACCCAGTACTTC
CASNTPQLGANQETQYF
>-|TRBJ2-2|TRBV19|-
TGTGCCAGTAGGGATTGGCGCGAGAGCACCGGGGAGCTGTTTTTT
CASRDWRESTGELFF
>once|TRBJ1-2|TRBV5-1|-
TGCGCCAGCAGCTACCTGAGGACAGAGTCTTATGGCTACACCTTC
CASSYLRTESYGYTF
>-|TRBJ1-1|TRBV6-4|TRBD1
TGTGCCAGCAGGGCCTCGGGACAGGGGCTTGAAGCTTTCTTT
CASRASGQGLEAFF
>-|TRBJ1-2|TRBV4-2|TRBD1
TGTGCCAGCAGCCAAGGCGAACCATCCCCGGGACAGGGGAACTATGGCTACACCTTC
CASSQGEPSPGQGNYGYTF
>once|TRBJ1-2|TRBV5-1|-
TGCGCCAGCAGCCCGGGCTGGGGGGCCACTAACTATGGCTACACCTTC
CASSPGWGATNYGYTF
>-|TRBJ1-4|TRBV5-6|-
TGTGCCAGCAGCTTTTGGGGGTCTAATGAAAAACTGTTTTTT
CASSFWGSNEKLFF
>-|TRBJ1-4|TRBV15|TRBD1
TGTGCCACCAGCACGTCTTTCCTTGACAGGGAGGAAAATGAAAAACTGTTTTTT
CATSTSFLDREENEKLFF
>once|TRBJ1-1|TRBV5-4|-
TGTGCCAGCAGGTGGGGGAACACTGAAGCTTTCTTT
CASRWGNTEAFF
>-|TRBJ1-1|TRBV7-9|-
TGTGCCAGCAGCTTGGGGGCGAACACTGAAGCTTTCTTT
CASSLGANTEAFF
>-|TRBJ2-3|TRBV5-6|-
TGTGCCAGCAGCGGCCAGGGGATCTCCCCACAGTGGACGCAGTATTTT
CASSGQGISPQWTQYF
>-|TRBJ2-1|TRBV28|-
TGTGCCAGCAGTTTCCAGGGCCAAGGGTATGAGCAGTTCTTC
CASSFQGQGYEQFF
>-|TRBJ2-5|TRBV27|TRBD2
TGTGCCAGCAGGATGGGGACTAGCGGGAGCAGGGAGACCCAGTACTTC
CASRMGTSGSRETQYF